The rows below give T cell receptor beta chains drawn from one sample of a study of PD-L1 blockade in urothelial cancer. The assay was immunoSEQ multiplex PCR, and TCRdb's table has in-frame clones only and misses some. The sample yields approximately 37,000 clones, 80% to 90% seen once. The source material was PBMCs, sampled around atezolizumab (anti-PD-L1) treatment. These receptors were collected from a man aged 55-75 years with urothelial cancer. Each CDR3 is given with its conserved first and last residue. D genes are given only for firm matches. Some rows have no size entry. The others give once, few or many, or a class for an expanded clone.

clone size	J gene	D gene	V gene	CDR3 DNA	CDR3 protein
.	TRBJ2-5	TRBD2	TRBV9	TGTGCCAGCAGCGTTGGGACTAGCGGGTGGGAGACCCAGTACTTC	CASSVGTSGWETQYF
few	TRBJ1-3	TRBD1	TRBV5-1	TGCGCCAGCGGTGTGGGACAGCCCGCTGGAAACACCATATATTTT	CASGVGQPAGNTIYF
.	TRBJ2-4	.	TRBV5-5	TGTGCCAGCGCTCCGGGAGTAGCCAAAAACATTCAGTACTTC	CASAPGVAKNIQYF
.	TRBJ2-5	TRBD1	TRBV15	TGTGCCACCAGCATAGGCCAGGGGACAGGCGAGACCCAGTACTTC	CATSIGQGTGETQYF
.	TRBJ1-5	.	TRBV4-1	TGCGCCAGCAGCCAACAGGGTGAGACGCCCCAGCATTTT	CASSQQGETPQHF
few	TRBJ1-1	TRBD1	TRBV13	TGTGCCAGCAGCTATGTACAGGGGGGGTTTGACACTGAAGCTTTCTTT	CASSYVQGGFDTEAFF
.	TRBJ2-7	TRBD2	TRBV7-9	TGTGCCAGCAGCTTAGATGGATCTAGCGGGAGGTTTGTAGAGCAGTACTTC	CASSLDGSSGRFVEQYF
.	TRBJ1-6	.	TRBV7-2	TGTGCCAGCAGCCCGAGAGGCGGGACTAACAATTCACCCCTCCACTTT	CASSPRGGTNNSPLHF
.	TRBJ1-2	.	TRBV15	TGTGCCACCAGCACCGGGCAGATAGGGGATGGCTACACCTTC	CATSTGQIGDGYTF
once	TRBJ2-5	.	TRBV5-1	TGCGCCAGCAGCTTGGACAGCCAAGAGACCCAGTACTTC	CASSLDSQETQYF
.	TRBJ2-2	TRBD2	TRBV5-1	TGCGCCAGCAGCCACAGGACTAGCATGAGGACCGGGGAGCTGTTTTTT	CASSHRTSMRTGELFF
once	TRBJ2-3	TRBD1	TRBV7-2	TGTGCCAGCAGCTTAGCGGGCAGGGGGCAGGCAGATACGCAGTATTTT	CASSLAGRGQADTQYF
.	TRBJ2-1	.	TRBV5-6	TGTGCCAGCAGCTTGCCAACTCTCGTCTACAATGAGCAGTTCTTC	CASSLPTLVYNEQFF
.	TRBJ2-7	TRBD1	TRBV29-1	TGCAGCGTCCGACCGAGACAGGGACACTACGAGCAGTACTTC	CSVRPRQGHYEQYF
.	TRBJ2-1	.	TRBV11-3	TGTGCCAGCAGCTTAGATCCGGTCTCCTACAATGAGCAGTTCTTC	CASSLDPVSYNEQFF
.	TRBJ2-3	TRBD1	TRBV10-3	TGTGCCATCAGTTCTCCGGCGGGGGTGGGACAGGGGGCAGATACGCAGTATTTT	CAISSPAGVGQGADTQYF
.	TRBJ2-7	TRBD1	TRBV30	TGTGCCTGGAGGTCCGGGACAGCGATTTACGAGCAGTACTTC	CAWRSGTAIYEQYF
.	TRBJ2-5	TRBD1	TRBV5-1	TGCGCCAGCAGCTTACAGGGGGCGACTCAAGAGACCCAGTACTTC	CASSLQGATQETQYF
few	TRBJ1-1	.	TRBV5-4	TGTGCCAGCAGCTTGGTCGGCAGGGAGGGGACTGAAGCTTTCTTT	CASSLVGREGTEAFF
.	TRBJ2-5	.	TRBV9	TGTGCCAGCAGCGTAGCTACACAGGGTAGCCAAGAGACCCAGTACTTC	CASSVATQGSQETQYF
.	TRBJ1-2	.	TRBV19	TGTGCCACCGCGACCAGGTATGGCTACACCTTC	CATATRYGYTF
.	TRBJ2-1	TRBD1	TRBV27	TGTGCCAGCACCGTCGGGACAGGTAATAGTAATGAGCAGTTCTTC	CASTVGTGNSNEQFF
.	TRBJ2-7	.	TRBV6-1	TGTGCCAGCAGTGTAGAGGGTCCCAACGAGCAGTACTTC	CASSVEGPNEQYF
.	TRBJ2-7	TRBD2	TRBV10-2	TGCGCCAGCAGTGGATTAGCGGGGGAGAGCTCCTACGAGCAGTACTTC	CASSGLAGESSYEQYF
once	TRBJ1-4	TRBD1	TRBV4-2	TGTGCCAGCAGCCAAGAATTGGGGACAGGCAATGAAAAACTGTTTTTT	CASSQELGTGNEKLFF
once	TRBJ2-1	.	TRBV2	TGTGCCAGCAGTTTACGGCGGGGAGTTTACAATGAGCAGTTCTTC	CASSLRRGVYNEQFF
.	TRBJ2-2	TRBD1	TRBV2	TGTGCCAGCAAACAGGGGAGCGGGGAGCTGTTTTTT	CASKQGSGELFF
.	TRBJ2-7	TRBD1	TRBV11-2	TGTGCCAGCAGCTCGACAGGGGTACTGAACTCCTACGAGCAGTACTTC	CASSSTGVLNSYEQYF
once	TRBJ1-6	.	TRBV11-2	TGTGCCAGCAGCTCCCCGGGCAGGGGAGATTCACCCCTCCACTTT	CASSSPGRGDSPLHF
once	TRBJ1-3	TRBD1	TRBV5-1	TGCGCCAGCAGCTTTAGGGGGCAAAAAGGAAACACCATATATTTT	CASSFRGQKGNTIYF
once	TRBJ1-1	.	TRBV7-9	TGTGCCAGCAGCTATACTGCGGGGGGGAGGCAGGCTTTCTTT	CASSYTAGGRQAFF
once	TRBJ2-3	TRBD2	TRBV14	TGTGCCAGCAGCGGGACTAGCGCGGCAGATACGCAGTATTTT	CASSGTSAADTQYF
.	TRBJ2-7	TRBD1	TRBV5-1	TGCGCCAGCGCCACCGGACAGGGGTCATACGAGCAGTACTTC	CASATGQGSYEQYF
few	TRBJ1-1	TRBD1	TRBV20-1	TGCAGTGTCCGGAGGACAGGGGAATCTTTCTTT	CSVRRTGESFF
.	TRBJ2-2	.	TRBV10-1	TGCGCCAGCAGTGAGAGCAGGGAGGCCGGGGAGCTGTTTTTT	CASSESREAGELFF